This TCR beta chain was obtained from a study of blood T cell repertoires in COVID-19. Study context: The samples span acute and convalescent COVID-19 from the United States, Italy and Spain. In each case, the material was cDNA or gDNA derived from T cells, B-cell-depleted T cells, or PBMCs.

Germline CDR1 DFQATT, CDR2 SNEGSKA (reference sequence). The CDR3 spans 14 residues. V was clipped by 3 bases and J by 5 bases; unmatched bases: 6. TCRdb's copy holds only in-frame clones and misses some; the assay was immunoSEQ multiplex PCR. Here the sample spans tens of thousands of clones, 65% to 85% being singletons. This chain uses TRBV20-1 with TRBJ2-5; 10 positions agree with TRBD2. The TCR originated in a man between 65 and 85 years old with acute or convalescent COVID-19. The material sequenced was peripheral blood. The CDR3 sequence: CSASVSGGQETQYF. The CDR3 nucleotides read TGCAGTGCTAGTGTTAGCGGGGGGCAGGAGACCCAGTACTTC.